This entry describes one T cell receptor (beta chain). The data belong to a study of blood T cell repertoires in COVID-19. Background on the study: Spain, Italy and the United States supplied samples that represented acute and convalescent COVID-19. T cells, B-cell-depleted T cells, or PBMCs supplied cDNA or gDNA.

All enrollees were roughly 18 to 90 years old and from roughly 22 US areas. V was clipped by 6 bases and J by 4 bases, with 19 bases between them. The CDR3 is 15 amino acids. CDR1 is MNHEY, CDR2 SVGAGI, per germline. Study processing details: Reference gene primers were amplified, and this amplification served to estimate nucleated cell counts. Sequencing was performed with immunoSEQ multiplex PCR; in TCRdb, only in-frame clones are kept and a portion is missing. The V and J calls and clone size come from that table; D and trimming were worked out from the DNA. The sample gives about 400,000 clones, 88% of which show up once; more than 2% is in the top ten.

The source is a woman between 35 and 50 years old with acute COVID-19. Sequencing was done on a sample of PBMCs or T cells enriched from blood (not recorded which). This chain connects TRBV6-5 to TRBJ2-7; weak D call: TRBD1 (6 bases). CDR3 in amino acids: CASSKRTGTTYEQYF. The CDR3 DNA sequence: TGTGCCAGCAGCAAGCGAACCGGGACAACTTACGAGCAGTACTTC.